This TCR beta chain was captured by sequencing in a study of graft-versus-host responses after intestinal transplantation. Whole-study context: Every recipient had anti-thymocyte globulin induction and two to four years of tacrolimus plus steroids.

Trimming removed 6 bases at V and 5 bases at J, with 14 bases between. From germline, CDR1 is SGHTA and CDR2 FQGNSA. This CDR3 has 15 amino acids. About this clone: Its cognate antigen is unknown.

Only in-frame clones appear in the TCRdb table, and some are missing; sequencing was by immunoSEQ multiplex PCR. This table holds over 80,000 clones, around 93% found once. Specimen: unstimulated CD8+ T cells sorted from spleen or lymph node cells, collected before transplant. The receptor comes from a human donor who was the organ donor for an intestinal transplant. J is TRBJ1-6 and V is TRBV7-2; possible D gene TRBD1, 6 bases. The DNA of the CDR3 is TGTGCCAGCAGTATACAGGGAGGGCATAATTCACCCCTCCACTTT. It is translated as CASSIQGGHNSPLHF.